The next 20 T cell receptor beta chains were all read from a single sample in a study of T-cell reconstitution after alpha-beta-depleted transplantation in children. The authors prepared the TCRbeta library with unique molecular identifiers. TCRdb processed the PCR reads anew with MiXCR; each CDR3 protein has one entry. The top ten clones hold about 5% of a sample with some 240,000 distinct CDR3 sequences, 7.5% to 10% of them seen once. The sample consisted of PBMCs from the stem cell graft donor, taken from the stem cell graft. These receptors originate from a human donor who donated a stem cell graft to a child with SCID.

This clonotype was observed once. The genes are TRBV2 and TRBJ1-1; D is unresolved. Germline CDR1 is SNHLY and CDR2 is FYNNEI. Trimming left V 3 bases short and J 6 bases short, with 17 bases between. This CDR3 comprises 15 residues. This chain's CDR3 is CASSDARRGTAEAFF. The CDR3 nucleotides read TGTGCCAGCAGTGACGCGCGGCGGGGTACCGCTGAAGCTTTCTTT. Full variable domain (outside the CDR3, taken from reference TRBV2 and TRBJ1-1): EPEVTQTPSHQVTQMGQEVILRCVPISNHLYFYWYRQILGQKVEFLVSFYNNEISEKSEIFDDQFSVERPDGSNFTLKIRSTKLEDSAMYFCASSDARRGTAEAFFGQGTRLTVV.

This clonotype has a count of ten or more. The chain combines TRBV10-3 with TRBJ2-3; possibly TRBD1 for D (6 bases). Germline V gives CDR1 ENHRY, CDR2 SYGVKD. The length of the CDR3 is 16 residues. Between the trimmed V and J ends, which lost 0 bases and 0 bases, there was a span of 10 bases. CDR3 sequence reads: CAISESGARSTDTQYF. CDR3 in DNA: TGTGCCATCAGTGAGTCGGGGGCACGTAGCACAGATACGCAGTATTTT.

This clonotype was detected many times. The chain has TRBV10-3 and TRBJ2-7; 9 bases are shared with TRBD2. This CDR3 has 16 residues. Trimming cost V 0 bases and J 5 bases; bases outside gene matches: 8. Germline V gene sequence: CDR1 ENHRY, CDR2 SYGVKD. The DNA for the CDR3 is TGTGCCATCAGTGAGTCGGGGCGGGGGGGCCAGGACGAGCAGTACTTC. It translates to CAISESGRGGQDEQYF.

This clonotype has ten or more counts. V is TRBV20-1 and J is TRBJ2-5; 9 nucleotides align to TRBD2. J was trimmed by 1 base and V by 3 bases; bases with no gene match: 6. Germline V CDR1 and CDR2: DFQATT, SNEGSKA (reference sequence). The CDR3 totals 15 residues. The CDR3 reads CSARLAGLLQETQYF. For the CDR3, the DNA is TGCAGTGCTAGGCTAGCGGGGCTACTCCAAGAGACCCAGTACTTC.

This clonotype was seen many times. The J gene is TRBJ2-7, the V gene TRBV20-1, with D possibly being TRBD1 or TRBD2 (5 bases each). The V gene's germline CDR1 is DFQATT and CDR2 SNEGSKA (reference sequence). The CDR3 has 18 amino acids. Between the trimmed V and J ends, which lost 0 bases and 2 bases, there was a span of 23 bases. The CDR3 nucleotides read TGCAGTGCTAGAGATGAGGGGAAGGGCGGACTCCTCGCCTACGAGCAGTACTTC. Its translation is CSARDEGKGGLLAYEQYF.

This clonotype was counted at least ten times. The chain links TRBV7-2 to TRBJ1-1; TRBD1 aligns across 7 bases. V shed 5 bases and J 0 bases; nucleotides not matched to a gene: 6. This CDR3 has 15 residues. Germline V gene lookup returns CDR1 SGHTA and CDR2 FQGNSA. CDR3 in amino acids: CASSLQGGMNTEAFF. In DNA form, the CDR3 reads TGTGCCAGCAGCCTCCAGGGGGGGATGAACACTGAAGCTTTCTTT.

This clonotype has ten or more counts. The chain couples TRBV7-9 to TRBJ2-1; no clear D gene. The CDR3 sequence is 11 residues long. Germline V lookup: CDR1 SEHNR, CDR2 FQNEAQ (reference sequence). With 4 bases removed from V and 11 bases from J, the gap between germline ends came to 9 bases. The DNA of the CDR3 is TGTGCCAGCAGCTCCCACCCTCAGCAGTTCTTC. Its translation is CASSSHPQQFF.

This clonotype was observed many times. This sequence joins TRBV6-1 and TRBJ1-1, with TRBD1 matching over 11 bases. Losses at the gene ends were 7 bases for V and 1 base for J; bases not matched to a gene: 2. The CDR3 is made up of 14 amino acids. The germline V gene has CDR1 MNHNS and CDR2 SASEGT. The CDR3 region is CASTGQGANTEAFF. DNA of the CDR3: TGTGCCAGCACTGGACAGGGGGCGAACACTGAAGCTTTCTTT.

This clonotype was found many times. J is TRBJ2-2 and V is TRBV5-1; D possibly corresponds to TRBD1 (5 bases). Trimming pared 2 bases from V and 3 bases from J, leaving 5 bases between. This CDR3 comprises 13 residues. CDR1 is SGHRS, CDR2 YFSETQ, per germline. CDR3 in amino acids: CASSFRDTGELFF. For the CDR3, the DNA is TGCGCCAGCAGCTTCAGGGACACCGGGGAGCTGTTTTTT.

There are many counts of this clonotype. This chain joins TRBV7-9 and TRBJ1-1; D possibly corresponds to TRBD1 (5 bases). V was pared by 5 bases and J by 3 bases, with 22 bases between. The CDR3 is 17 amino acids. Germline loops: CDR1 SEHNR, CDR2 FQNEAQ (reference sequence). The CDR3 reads CASSPGVGNRFDTEAFF. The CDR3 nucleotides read TGTGCCAGCAGCCCGGGGGTGGGTAACCGGTTTGACACTGAAGCTTTCTTT.

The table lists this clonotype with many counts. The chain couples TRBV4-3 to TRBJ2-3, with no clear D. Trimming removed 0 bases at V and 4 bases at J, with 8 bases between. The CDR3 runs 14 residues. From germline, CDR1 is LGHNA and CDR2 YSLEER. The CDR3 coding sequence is TGCGCCAGCAGCCAAGACTCAAGGGCAGATACGCAGTATTTT. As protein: CASSQDSRADTQYF.

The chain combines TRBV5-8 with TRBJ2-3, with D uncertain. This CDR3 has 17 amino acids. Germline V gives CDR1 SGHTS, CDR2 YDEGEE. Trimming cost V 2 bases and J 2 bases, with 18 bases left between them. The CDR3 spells CASSFGMELTDTDTQYF. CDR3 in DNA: TGTGCCAGCAGCTTTGGGATGGAGCTCACAGACACAGATACGCAGTATTTT.

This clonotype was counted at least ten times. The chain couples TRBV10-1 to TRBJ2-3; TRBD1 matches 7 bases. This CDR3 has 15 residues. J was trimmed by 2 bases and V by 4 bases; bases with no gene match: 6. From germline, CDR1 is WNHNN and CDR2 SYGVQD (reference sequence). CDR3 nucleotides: TGCGCCAGCAGTGGGAGGACAGGCCCCACAGATACGCAGTATTTT. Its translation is CASSGRTGPTDTQYF.

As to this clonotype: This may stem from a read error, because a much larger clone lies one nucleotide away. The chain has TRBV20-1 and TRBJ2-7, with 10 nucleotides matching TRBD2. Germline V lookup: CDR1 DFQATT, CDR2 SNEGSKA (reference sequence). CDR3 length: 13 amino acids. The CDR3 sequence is CSARVLAGHEQHF. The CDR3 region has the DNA TGCAGTGCTAGAGTACTAGCGGGGCACGAGCAGCACTTC.

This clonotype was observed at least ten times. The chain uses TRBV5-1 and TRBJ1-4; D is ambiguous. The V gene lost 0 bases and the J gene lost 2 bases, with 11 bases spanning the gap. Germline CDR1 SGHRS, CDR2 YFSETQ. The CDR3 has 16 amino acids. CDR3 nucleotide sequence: TGCGCCAGCAGCTTGGGGCAGGCCTCCACTAATGAAAAACTGTTTTTT. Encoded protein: CASSLGQASTNEKLFF.

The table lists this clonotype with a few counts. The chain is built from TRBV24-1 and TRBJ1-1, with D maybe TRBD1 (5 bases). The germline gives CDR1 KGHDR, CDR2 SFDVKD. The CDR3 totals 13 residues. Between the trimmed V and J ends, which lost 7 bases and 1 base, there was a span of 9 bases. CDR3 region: CATRGGRNTEAFF. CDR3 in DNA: TGTGCCACCAGGGGGGGGAGGAACACTGAAGCTTTCTTT.

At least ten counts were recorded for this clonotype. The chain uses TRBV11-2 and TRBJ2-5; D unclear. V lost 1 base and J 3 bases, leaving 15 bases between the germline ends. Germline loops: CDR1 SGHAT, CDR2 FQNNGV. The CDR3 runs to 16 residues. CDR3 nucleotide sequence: TGTGCCAGCAGCTTAGGCTCTATGGTGGAAAAAGAGACCCAGTACTTC. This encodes CASSLGSMVEKETQYF.

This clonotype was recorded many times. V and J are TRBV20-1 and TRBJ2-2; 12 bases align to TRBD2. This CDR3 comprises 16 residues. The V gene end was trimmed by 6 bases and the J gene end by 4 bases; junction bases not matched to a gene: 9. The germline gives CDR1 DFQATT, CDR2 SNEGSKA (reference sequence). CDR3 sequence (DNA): TGCAGTGCCGGGACTAGCGGGTCTCTGAGCACCGGGGAGCTGTTTTTT. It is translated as CSAGTSGSLSTGELFF.

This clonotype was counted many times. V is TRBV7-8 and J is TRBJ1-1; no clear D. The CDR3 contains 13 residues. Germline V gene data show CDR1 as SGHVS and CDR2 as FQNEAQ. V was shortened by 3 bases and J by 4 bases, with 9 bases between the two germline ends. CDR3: CASSFLVGTEAFF. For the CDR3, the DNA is TGTGCCAGCAGCTTCTTAGTCGGCACTGAAGCTTTCTTT. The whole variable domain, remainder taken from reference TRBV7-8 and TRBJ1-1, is GAGVSQSPRYKVAKRGQDVALRCDPISGHVSLFWYQQALGQGPEFLTYFQNEAQLDKSGLPSDRFFAERPEGSVSTLKIQRTQQEDSAVYLCASSFLVGTEAFFGQGTRLTVV.

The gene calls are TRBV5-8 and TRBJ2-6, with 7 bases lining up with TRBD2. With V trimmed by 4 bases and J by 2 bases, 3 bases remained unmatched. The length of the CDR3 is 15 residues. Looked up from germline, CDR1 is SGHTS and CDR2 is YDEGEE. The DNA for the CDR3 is TGTGCCAGCAGCCCCGGACTAGCTGGGGCCAACGTCCTGACTTTC. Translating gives CASSPGLAGANVLTF.